These 9 T cell receptor beta chains came from one sample sequenced in a study of human T cells and chemical hapten exposure (dated by TCRdb to 2020 to 2023). The sample's time point label, decoded: patch test 1, 2 weeks after DPC sensitization. The treatment or condition label, read with the paper, signifies: therapeutic diphenylcyclopropenone sensitization with weekly scalp DPC. Library generation was performed with RACE. Data came from a NextSeq 500. Starting from the raw public reads, TCRdb applied fastp trimming at Q25, assembled clones with MiXCR and retained in-frame beta chains. Identical CDR3 proteins give one entry, which carries the most common genes and DNA. The sample has approximately 400,000 distinct CDR3 sequences on record, more than 4.5% of them singletons. Under 2.5% of the sample goes to the ten largest clones. The source material was whole blood, sampled in connection with sensitization to the hapten diphenylcyclopropenone (DPC). All receptors come from a woman in her fifties or sixties with alopecia areata. Some clones in this sample may be carry-over from other donors' samples.

A note on this clonotype: This likely comes from a read error, as the CDR3 has no conserved phenylalanine or tryptophan at its end. The V gene is TRBV7-6, the J gene TRBJ2-1; TRBD2 matches at 12 bases. Trimming at V came to 0 bases and at J to 4 bases, leaving 1 base not matched to a gene. The CDR3 totals 16 residues. The germline V gene encodes CDR1 SGHVS and CDR2 FNYEAQ. CDR3 region: CASSLATSGRYNEQFI. The CDR3 DNA reads as TGTGCCAGCAGCTTAGCGACTAGCGGGAGATACAATGAGCAGTTCATC.

This clonotype came up a few times. The chain links TRBV7-9 to TRBJ2-1; D remains unclear. Germline V lookup: CDR1 SEHNR, CDR2 FQNEAQ (reference sequence). This CDR3 is 12 amino acids long. V lost 10 bases and J 0 bases, leaving 7 bases between the germline ends. The CDR3 DNA is TGTGCCACCCAACCCTCCTACAATGAGCAGTTCTTC. This encodes CATQPSYNEQFF.

This clonotype was recorded at least ten times. This sequence joins TRBV7-3 and TRBJ2-1, with D possibly matching TRBD1 (6 bases). The CDR3 has 14 residues. V shed 2 bases and J shed 8 bases, with 13 bases lying between them. Germline V CDR1 and CDR2: SGHTA, FQGTGA. CDR3 protein: CASSLLDRTDEQFF. Here the CDR3 DNA reads TGTGCCAGCAGCTTATTGGACAGAACGGATGAGCAGTTCTTC.

This clonotype was seen more than once but under ten times. This chain connects TRBV27 to TRBJ1-1; D is ambiguous. The CDR3 covers 13 residues. From germline, CDR1 is MNHEY and CDR2 SMNVEV (reference sequence). Trimming cost V 6 bases and J 0 bases, with 8 bases left between them. CDR3 nucleotide sequence: TGTGCCAGCAGAGACCTGATGAACACTGAAGCTTTCTTT. It encodes CASRDLMNTEAFF.

This clonotype was seen a few times. The chain recombines TRBV20-1 with TRBJ1-2, with TRBD1 as a possible D gene (6 bases). The V end lost 3 bases, the J end lost 4 bases, and 12 bases lay between the germline ends. CDR3 length: 13 amino acids. Germline values: CDR1 DFQATT, CDR2 SNEGSKA (reference sequence). CDR3 in amino acids: CSARRQVPYGYTF. Here the CDR3 DNA reads TGCAGTGCTAGGCGACAGGTTCCCTATGGCTACACCTTC.

This clonotype was detected ten times or more. This chain joins TRBV29-1 and TRBJ2-2; D is perhaps TRBD1 (7 bases). Germline V gene sequence: CDR1 SQVTM, CDR2 ANQGSEA. There are 13 residues in the CDR3. The germline V and J ends were trimmed by 4 bases and 7 bases, with 13 bases remaining between them. This CDR3 is CSVVDREVGELFF. The CDR3 DNA reads TGCAGCGTTGTAGACAGGGAGGTCGGGGAGCTGTTTTTT.

This clonotype was seen more than once but under ten times. The CDR3 loop reads CASSLVVPGRGEKLFF. In nucleotides, the CDR3 is TGTGCCAGCAGTTTAGTTGTACCCGGTCGTGGCGAAAAACTGTTTTTT. The J gene is TRBJ1-4, the V gene TRBV28; D call uncertain. In germline, CDR1 is MDHEN, CDR2 SYDVKM. There are 16 residues in the CDR3. V shed 2 bases and J shed 8 bases, with 18 bases lying between them. The complete variable domain, with remaining parts taken from reference TRBV28 and TRBJ1-4, reads DVKVTQSSRYLVKRTGEKVFLECVQDMDHENMFWYRQDPGLGLRLIYFSYDVKMKEKGDIPEGYSVSREKKERFSLILESASTNQTSMYLCASSLVVPGRGEKLFFGSGTQLSVL.

The V call is TRBV7-2, the J call TRBJ2-1; 10 bases map to TRBD2. Germline CDR1 and CDR2: SGHTA and FQGNSA. The CDR3 totals 14 residues. Germline trimming cut 5 bases from V and 6 bases from J; bases unmatched to any gene: 4. The DNA for the CDR3 is TGTGCCAGCAGCGAAGGACTAGCGGCCAATGAGCAGTTCTTC. Translating it yields CASSEGLAANEQFF.

For this clonotype: The conserved phenylalanine or tryptophan is not found at the CDR3 terminus, so this likely reflects a read error. The rearrangement uses TRBV7-2 and TRBJ2-3; D is unclear. The CDR3 runs 17 residues. Germline V lookup: CDR1 SGHTA, CDR2 FQGNSA. Between the trimmed V and J ends, which lost 2 bases and 1 base, there was a span of 16 bases. The CDR3 DNA reads TGTGCCAGCAGCTTAATGATCTCGGTAGAAGGCACAGATACGCAGTATTAT. Translating gives CASSLMISVEGTDTQYY.